These T cell receptor beta chains were read from a single sample in a study of CD8 T cells in ankylosing spondylitis. MiXCR, applied by TCRdb to the 5' RACE reads, yields one record per CDR3 protein. The sample shows 200,000 to 250,000 distinct CDR3 sequences, roughly a tenth of them seen only once. Sequencing input: blood, either unsorted or a sorted T cell fraction (not recorded which). Every receptor here comes from a male donor with ankylosing spondylitis or in good health (not recorded which). Each CDR3 is given with its conserved first and last residue.

v_gene | CDR3aa
TRBV4-1 | CASSQDPSGGTDTQYF
TRBV25-1 | CASTKPGTGELFF
TRBV6-5 | CASSYVTSGSQFF
TRBV4-2 | CASSQDRENTEAFF
TRBV12-3/TRBV12-4 | CASRLRTDYTEAFF
TRBV18 | CASSMTSGVTYEQYF
TRBV10-3 | CAITEQGAGELFF
TRBV9 | CASSGGSSTDTQYF
TRBV3-1 | CASSQDWGGGYTF
TRBV15 | CATSRDKSDTQYF
TRBV5-1 | CASSLQESYGYTF
TRBV12-3/TRBV12-4 | CASSLAGTFNEKLFF
TRBV12-3/TRBV12-4 | CASSLGGDYGYTF
TRBV12-3/TRBV12-4 | CASSPGMALGEQYF
TRBV20-1 | CSARDRGGIGGYTF
TRBV12-3/TRBV12-4 | CASALDSTIYF
TRBV3-1 | CASSQEGWNYGYTF
TRBV19 | CASTPVGPSNQPQHF
TRBV29-1 | CSVGPDLSQTSTDTQYF
TRBV25-1 | CASSNDYEQYF
TRBV12-3/TRBV12-4 | CASSTWGFGLANEQFF
TRBV24-1 | CATITGPLLGEDNRNQPQHF
TRBV2 | CASSVDRVEGYTF
TRBV9 | CASSAGGGTEAFF
TRBV12-3/TRBV12-4 | CASSLEGNTEAFF
TRBV21-1 | CASENGGVPSHEQFF
TRBV20-1 | CSASGLGTDTQYF
TRBV29-1 | CSVPKPDGRNTEAFF
TRBV11-3 | CASSLGIAGNNEQFF
TRBV5-1 | CVSSLITGGWDTEAFF
TRBV9 | CASSGETSGRTDTQYF
TRBV11-3 | CASPSMGGGRGLGTDTQYF
TRBV29-1 | CSVELAGGETQYF
TRBV5-1 | CASSLGGGTDTEAFF
TRBV25-1 | CASSEWVDRKNIQYF
TRBV5-1 | CANSLIPGGSTNYGYTF
TRBV4-1 | CASSQDWFPRTDTQYF
TRBV5-1 | CASSFEAAGTSNEQFF
TRBV20-1 | CSARDGPGEQFF
TRBV7-6 | CASSLEASGIRDEQFF
TRBV6-6 | CASNSRTNTEAFF
TRBV20-1 | CSARLLTNTEAFF
TRBV9 | CASSPAGSNTEAFF
TRBV29-1 | CSVAGRGPRNEQFF
TRBV20-1 | CSARSRADTQYF
TRBV30 | CAWSVRWGTKNIQYF
TRBV20-1 | CSARVRGTGVGLAF
TRBV6-1 | CASSDSLEGYNEQFF
TRBV12-3/TRBV12-4 | CASSHSGESTGELFF
TRBV5-1 | CASSLKETQYF
TRBV7-8 | CASSLGGTTSTDTQYF